Described below is a single T cell receptor beta chain sequence and its context. Its antigen remains undetermined. Per-base qualities were not stored, and no clone one base away is much larger. The data originate from a study of tumor and adjacent non-tumor tissue in lung cancer listed by TCRdb under 2018. About the study as a whole: Of the cohort, eleven to twelve patients had adenocarcinoma, 2 had squamous cell carcinoma and 1 had small cell lung cancer. Sequencing generated a total of 130,000,000 or so productive TCRbeta reads, averaging around 4.2 million reads per sample. Using bulk TCRbeta repertoires from some 14 lung cancer patients, the study set lung tumor tissue side by side with matched distant non-tumor lung tissue. TCRbeta CDR3 sequencing was performed on 25 to 30 paired specimens, with one tumor sample and one normal lung sample collected per patient. Among the 15 or so patients, ages ranged from roughly 31 to 76 years, some ten were men and 5 were women, and disease was TNM stage I to III.

The library was produced with multiplex PCR. The listed sequencing device is Illumina HiSeq 2500. Following protocols modified from ARM-PCR, the researchers constructed TCRbeta libraries through three rounds of nested PCR with primers (Table S4). Before sequencing, PCR products of 200-500 bp were excised from the gel and purified with the QIAquick gel extraction kit. The paper's processing steps were these. Trimmomatic was used to clean the reads, FLASH merged the cleaned reads into complete CDR3 sequences, and MiTCR assigned the sequences to V(D)J germline segments. Clonal diversity was computed as the inverse Simpson's index with VDJtools. In-frame sequences lacking a premature stop codon were counted as productive reads. Using fastp trimming at Q25 and MiXCR clonotype assembly, TCRdb reanalyzed the public sequencing data and kept in-frame beta chains. Duplicate CDR3 protein sequences are folded into a single record with the most common DNA and genes. V and J calls and clone size were set by TCRdb, not the authors. The sample has more than 120,000 distinct CDR3 sequences on record, 60% to 70% of them singletons. Jointly, the top ten make up 15% to 20% of the sample.

Trimming at the junction amounts to 5 bases on V and 7 bases on J, and the germline ends lie 11 bases apart. The cysteine opens and the phenylalanine closes a CDR3 of 13 amino acids. Only the CDR3 part of the read is kept: 39 bases, read in frame from the first base. General conclusions and limits of the study: With only around 15 patients in the cohort, the authors noted that larger samples and more detailed clinical data are needed. The sequencing platform is not named in the methods, and unique molecular identifiers are not mentioned. The top 100 clones accounted for a significantly larger cumulative portion of the repertoire in normal lung than in tumor tissue. TCR diversity was significantly higher in younger patients, and higher tumor TCR diversity was associated with shorter overall and disease-free survival. Tumor tissue showed significantly greater TCR diversity (inverse Simpson) than normal lung tissue (431.37 vs 166.20, P = 0.0075, Mann-Whitney U test). Peripheral blood was not sequenced, so blood TCRbeta repertoires in these lung cancer patients were not examined.

RNA was extracted from bulk unsorted tissue and checked for quality with a NanoDrop ND-1000 and an Agilent 2100. All donors had newly diagnosed lung cancer, had not received prior chemotherapy, and were admitted for thoracic surgery in China between August and November 2014. The study excluded patients who had received radiotherapy or chemotherapy before or who had another cancer at the same time. Surgical tissue pieces of 1-2 cm3 were preserved in RNAlater solution and were kept at -80 degrees C until use. The receptor's source is a man in his 60s with small cell lung cancer. The chain couples TRBV12-3 or TRBV12-4 to TRBJ2-2; the D gene assignment is perhaps TRBD1 or TRBD2, with each matching 5 bases. Sequencing was carried out using lung tumor tissue. The CDR3 protein: CASSPGPVGELFF. The DNA sequence reads TGTGCCAGCAGTCCGGGGCCCGTCGGGGAGCTGTTTTTT.